The present T cell receptor (beta chain) was sequenced within a study of T cell responses to AZD1222 COVID-19 vaccine. The V segment lost 5 bases and the J segment 5 bases; nucleotides outside the gene matches: 8. The CDR3 consists of 16 residues. Looked up from germline, CDR1 is SGHRS and CDR2 is YFSETQ. General observations from the study: Possibly, clonal diversity was underestimated; donors were largely white British and included more females. Unmutated regions of variants are reportedly targeted by nearly half of spike-specific TCRs. After two AZD1222 doses, spike-specific TCR breadth and depth rose versus day 0.

Investigators merged groups given second doses at roughly 4 or roughly 12 weeks. Some clones are missing from TCRdb's copy, which holds only in-frame ones; the method was immunoSEQ multiplex PCR. The table lists under 150,000 clones, 70% to 90% of them singletons. Regarding this clone: As yet, its antigen is unknown.

This rearrangement joins TRBV5-1 to TRBJ2-1, with 12 bases fitting TRBD1. The material was peripheral blood, obtained 28 days after the second AZD1222 dose. The receptor's source is an adult who received the AZD1222 COVID-19 vaccine. As DNA, the CDR3 is TGCGCCAGCAGTTCCTGGGACAGGGGGCGTGACAATGAGCAGTTCTTC. Amino acids: CASSSWDRGRDNEQFF.